A selection of T cell receptor beta chains follows, all from one sample in a study of siplizumab effects on memory and regulatory T cells. Sequenced by immunoSEQ multiplex PCR; TCRdb stores in-frame clones only, minus some. The data hold tens of thousands of clones, with 65% to 80% observed a single time. Sequenced input: memory CD4+ T cells sorted from blood. These receptors originate from a human donor in good health. Both conserved end residues are part of each CDR3. The D gene is left open where the match is weak. A row's size may be missing; if present it is once, few, many or a size class.

J: TRBJ1-2
D: TRBD1
V: TRBV7-7
size: -
CDR3: CASSLHATSGGNYGYTF
DNA: TGTGCCAGCAGCTTACATGCTACCTCAGGGGGCAACTATGGCTACACCTTC

J: TRBJ1-5
D: TRBD1
V: TRBV7-2
size: -
CDR3: CASSPASGGQPQHF
DNA: TGTGCCAGCAGCCCCGCGTCAGGGGGTCAGCCCCAGCATTTT

J: TRBJ1-2
D: -
V: TRBV5-1
size: once
CDR3: CASSLDPGARYGYTF
DNA: TGCGCCAGCAGCTTGGACCCGGGGGCGCGATATGGCTACACCTTC

J: TRBJ2-1
D: -
V: TRBV19
size: -
CDR3: CASSMDYNEQFF
DNA: TGTGCCAGTAGTATGGACTACAATGAGCAGTTCTTC

J: TRBJ1-4
D: TRBD1
V: TRBV9
size: -
CDR3: CASSPRQGVGEKLFF
DNA: TGTGCCAGCAGCCCCAGACAGGGGGTAGGTGAAAAACTGTTTTTT

J: TRBJ1-1
D: -
V: TRBV5-6
size: -
CDR3: CASSLNTGEAFF
DNA: TGTGCCAGCAGTTTAAACACAGGGGAAGCTTTCTTT

J: TRBJ2-2
D: TRBD2
V: TRBV5-4
size: -
CDR3: CASTSSGGAAGELFF
DNA: TGTGCCAGCACCTCCAGCGGGGGGGCCGCCGGGGAGCTGTTTTTT

J: TRBJ2-7
D: TRBD2
V: TRBV19
size: -
CDR3: CASSEASGAYEQYF
DNA: TGTGCCAGTAGTGAAGCTAGCGGTGCCTACGAGCAGTACTTC

J: TRBJ2-5
D: TRBD1
V: TRBV6-5
size: -
CDR3: CASNPRGGVGTQYF
DNA: TGTGCCAGCAACCCCCGAGGGGGCGTAGGGACCCAGTACTTC

J: TRBJ2-5
D: -
V: TRBV7-6
size: few
CDR3: CASSPTRQATLRETQYF
DNA: TGTGCCAGCAGCCCAACCCGTCAGGCAACCCTCCGGGAGACCCAGTACTTC

J: TRBJ2-7
D: TRBD2
V: TRBV30
size: -
CDR3: CAWSVRGGNEQYF
DNA: TGTGCCTGGAGTGTACGGGGGGGCAACGAGCAGTACTTC

J: TRBJ2-5
D: -
V: TRBV25-1
size: -
CDR3: CASSDSSGGRRGTQYF
DNA: TGTGCCAGCAGTGATTCGAGCGGAGGACGTAGAGGGACCCAGTACTTC

J: TRBJ2-7
D: TRBD1
V: TRBV9
size: few
CDR3: CASSVDRGEQYF
DNA: TGTGCCAGCAGCGTAGACAGGGGGGAGCAGTACTTC

J: TRBJ1-3
D: TRBD1
V: TRBV28
size: -
CDR3: CASSPLTGGIGGNTIYF
DNA: TGTGCCAGCAGCCCCTTAACAGGGGGGATTGGTGGAAACACCATATATTTT

J: TRBJ1-1
D: -
V: TRBV18
size: -
CDR3: CASSPQGHLNTEAFF
DNA: TGTGCCAGCTCACCTCAGGGACATTTGAACACTGAAGCTTTCTTT

J: TRBJ1-5
D: -
V: TRBV5-1
size: few
CDR3: CASSLGQAGEPQHF
DNA: TGCGCCAGCAGCTTGGGACAGGCGGGAGAGCCCCAGCATTTT

J: TRBJ2-2
D: -
V: TRBV15
size: -
CDR3: CATSRGGGSVTGELFF
DNA: TGTGCCACCAGCAGAGGGGGTGGTAGTGTCACCGGGGAGCTGTTTTTT

J: TRBJ2-5
D: TRBD2
V: TRBV7-9
size: -
CDR3: CASSRTSQGETQYF
DNA: TGTGCCAGCAGCCGGACTAGCCAGGGAGAGACCCAGTACTTC

J: TRBJ2-7
D: TRBD1
V: TRBV18
size: few
CDR3: CASSPGTGGEQYF
DNA: TGTGCCAGCTCACCCGGGACAGGGGGCGAGCAGTACTTC

J: TRBJ1-1
D: TRBD1
V: TRBV5-4
size: -
CDR3: CASSLLGTGGTEAFF
DNA: TGTGCCAGCAGCTTGCTCGGGACAGGGGGCACTGAAGCTTTCTTT

J: TRBJ2-5
D: -
V: TRBV28
size: -
CDR3: CASSFGGGAGWETQYF
DNA: TGTGCCAGCAGTTTTGGTGGGGGCGCAGGGTGGGAGACCCAGTACTTC

J: TRBJ1-2
D: -
V: TRBV7-6
size: -
CDR3: CASSSEGVVYGYTF
DNA: TGTGCCAGCAGCTCCGAGGGGGTGGTCTATGGCTACACCTTC

J: TRBJ2-2
D: TRBD1
V: TRBV10-2
size: -
CDR3: CASSEQGTGELFF
DNA: TGCGCCAGCAGTGAACAGGGGACCGGGGAGCTGTTTTTT

J: TRBJ2-2
D: -
V: TRBV10-2
size: -
CDR3: CASSPQGGSGELFF
DNA: TGCGCCAGCAGTCCCCAGGGTGGTTCCGGGGAGCTGTTTTTT

J: TRBJ2-7
D: TRBD1
V: TRBV14
size: -
CDR3: CASSPLQGITYEQYF
DNA: TGTGCCAGCAGCCCCTTACAGGGGATTACCTACGAGCAGTACTTC

J: TRBJ1-1
D: -
V: TRBV7-7
size: few
CDR3: CASSQAPNTEAFF
DNA: TGTGCCAGCAGCCAAGCACCGAACACTGAAGCTTTCTTT

J: TRBJ2-4
D: -
V: TRBV2
size: -
CDR3: CASSEMGSKNIQYF
DNA: TGTGCCAGCAGTGAGATGGGGTCCAAAAACATTCAGTACTTC

J: TRBJ1-5
D: TRBD1
V: TRBV29-1
size: -
CDR3: CSAADRAGNQPQHF
DNA: TGCAGCGCCGCCGACAGGGCGGGCAATCAGCCCCAGCATTTT

J: TRBJ1-1
D: -
V: TRBV11-3
size: few
CDR3: CASSFGGLNTEAFF
DNA: TGTGCCAGCAGCTTCGGGGGCCTGAACACTGAAGCTTTCTTT

J: TRBJ2-2
D: TRBD1
V: TRBV12-5
size: -
CDR3: CASGLTGGARTGELFF
DNA: TGTGCTAGTGGCTTAACAGGGGGCGCTAGGACCGGGGAGCTGTTTTTT

J: TRBJ1-6
D: -
V: TRBV15
size: -
CDR3: CATSRGRGGNSPLHF
DNA: TGTGCCACCAGCAGAGGTCGGGGTGGGAATTCACCCCTCCACTTT

J: TRBJ2-6
D: TRBD1
V: TRBV5-1
size: -
CDR3: CASSLIDTGGVGANVLTF
DNA: TGCGCCAGCAGCTTGATTGATACAGGGGGCGTTGGGGCCAACGTCCTGACTTTC

J: TRBJ2-5
D: -
V: TRBV4-1
size: -
CDR3: CASSPDRGTGTETQYF
DNA: TGCGCCAGCAGCCCCGACAGAGGGACGGGAACTGAGACCCAGTACTTC

J: TRBJ1-6
D: TRBD1
V: TRBV11-1
size: few
CDR3: CASRLTGVHSPLHF
DNA: TGTGCCAGCAGACTGACAGGGGTGCATTCACCCCTCCACTTT

J: TRBJ2-1
D: -
V: TRBV7-2
size: -
CDR3: CASSLKAGAYYNEQFF
DNA: TGTGCCAGCAGCTTAAAGGCGGGGGCTTACTACAATGAGCAGTTCTTC

J: TRBJ2-1
D: TRBD2
V: TRBV6-5
size: -
CDR3: CASWGGGLQYNEQFF
DNA: TGTGCCAGCTGGGGGGGAGGACTCCAATACAATGAGCAGTTCTTC

J: TRBJ2-5
D: -
V: TRBV29-1
size: once
CDR3: CSVATAQETQYF
DNA: TGCAGCGTTGCGACTGCCCAAGAGACCCAGTACTTC

J: TRBJ2-3
D: TRBD2
V: TRBV2
size: -
CDR3: CASSEGRGGPRDTQYF
DNA: TGTGCCAGCAGTGAGGGGCGGGGGGGCCCGCGAGATACGCAGTATTTT

J: TRBJ2-5
D: -
V: TRBV28
size: -
CDR3: CASSLRKTQYF
DNA: TGTGCCAGCAGCTTGAGGAAGACCCAGTACTTC

J: TRBJ1-1
D: -
V: TRBV7-2
size: -
CDR3: CASSLFAGPNTEAFF
DNA: TGTGCCAGCAGCTTATTTGCAGGGCCGAACACTGAAGCTTTCTTT

J: TRBJ2-3
D: TRBD2
V: TRBV5-5
size: -
CDR3: CASSVLAGVTDTQYF
DNA: TGTGCCAGCAGCGTTCTAGCGGGGGTCACAGATACGCAGTATTTT

J: TRBJ1-6
D: -
V: TRBV2
size: -
CDR3: CASREKAPLHF
DNA: TGTGCCAGCAGGGAAAAAGCACCCCTCCACTTT

J: TRBJ2-1
D: TRBD2
V: TRBV18
size: -
CDR3: CASSPLPPTSGGFNNEQFF
DNA: TGTGCCAGCTCACCACTCCCCCCGACTAGCGGGGGGTTTAATAATGAGCAGTTCTTC

J: TRBJ2-3
D: -
V: TRBV7-2
size: -
CDR3: CASSLEFSTDTQYF
DNA: TGTGCCAGCAGCTTAGAGTTCAGCACAGATACGCAGTATTTT

J: TRBJ1-5
D: -
V: TRBV4-3
size: -
CDR3: CASSRDGNQPQHF
DNA: TGCGCCAGCAGCCGGGATGGCAATCAGCCCCAGCATTTT

J: TRBJ1-1
D: -
V: TRBV19
size: few
CDR3: CASSIMKGKGTNTEAFF
DNA: TGTGCCAGTAGTATAATGAAGGGTAAGGGGACGAACACTGAAGCTTTCTTT

J: TRBJ2-1
D: -
V: TRBV27
size: few
CDR3: CASSLSTSFNEQFF
DNA: TGTGCCAGCAGTTTATCAACTAGTTTCAATGAGCAGTTCTTC

J: TRBJ1-1
D: TRBD1
V: TRBV11-2
size: -
CDR3: CASSSSDRGGTEAFF
DNA: TGTGCCAGCAGCTCAAGCGACAGGGGAGGCACTGAAGCTTTCTTT

J: TRBJ1-2
D: -
V: TRBV25-1
size: -
CDR3: CASSGSGQNLPPYGYTF
DNA: TGTGCCAGCAGTGGCTCCGGACAGAACCTCCCCCCCTATGGCTACACCTTC

J: TRBJ2-2
D: TRBD1
V: TRBV7-9
size: -
CDR3: CASRTDRDTGELFF
DNA: TGTGCCAGCAGGACGGACAGGGACACCGGGGAGCTGTTTTTT

J: TRBJ1-1
D: TRBD1
V: TRBV14
size: -
CDR3: CASSQGGVRGRAFF
DNA: TGTGCCAGCAGCCAAGGAGGGGTCAGGGGGCGAGCTTTCTTT

J: TRBJ2-5
D: TRBD2
V: TRBV7-3
size: -
CDR3: CASSSSGGETQYF
DNA: TGTGCCAGCAGCTCCTCGGGGGGAGAGACCCAGTACTTC

J: TRBJ2-5
D: -
V: TRBV2
size: -
CDR3: CASRSGRSDGETQYF
DNA: TGTGCCAGCAGATCGGGCCGTTCGGACGGGGAGACCCAGTACTTC

J: TRBJ2-6
D: -
V: TRBV7-9
size: -
CDR3: CASSLWAGFSGANVLTF
DNA: TGTGCCAGCAGCTTATGGGCAGGGTTCTCTGGGGCCAACGTCCTGACTTTC

J: TRBJ2-1
D: -
V: TRBV6-1
size: -
CDR3: CASRESLGNEQFF
DNA: TGTGCCAGCAGGGAAAGCTTAGGCAATGAGCAGTTCTTC

J: TRBJ2-7
D: -
V: TRBV4-2
size: -
CDR3: CASSQDLRSYYEQYF
DNA: TGTGCCAGCAGCCAAGATTTAAGGAGCTACTACGAGCAGTACTTC

J: TRBJ1-2
D: -
V: TRBV4-1
size: -
CDR3: CASSQDLGLYTF
DNA: TGCGCCAGCAGCCAAGATCTAGGGCTCTACACCTTC

J: TRBJ1-5
D: TRBD1
V: TRBV19
size: -
CDR3: CASLRGTGGNQPQHF
DNA: TGTGCCAGTCTCAGAGGGACAGGGGGCAATCAGCCCCAGCATTTT

J: TRBJ1-2
D: -
V: TRBV25-1
size: -
CDR3: CASSGRQVVYGYTF
DNA: TGTGCCAGCAGTGGACGACAGGTAGTTTATGGCTACACCTTC